The 5 T cell receptor beta chains listed next were all sequenced from one sample in a study of human T cells and chemical hapten exposure. TCRdb re-called the RACE reads through MiXCR, storing one row per CDR3 protein. Seen here are approximately 370,000 distinct CDR3 sequences, around 5.5% observed once, and the top ten hold approximately 8.2%. Specified time point: pre-sensitization, week 0. Documented treatment: therapeutic diphenylcyclopropenone sensitization with weekly scalp DPC. The material sequenced was whole blood, taken in connection with sensitization to the hapten diphenylcyclopropenone (DPC). All receptors derive from a woman aged 18-30 years with alopecia areata. Some clones in this sample may be carry-over from other donors' samples.

This clonotype was found many times. This chain joins TRBV7-2 and TRBJ2-3; D gene unclear. Germline CDR1 and CDR2: SGHTA and FQGNSA. Trimming left V 7 bases short and J 3 bases short, with 14 bases between. This CDR3 is built from 14 residues. In nucleotides, the CDR3 is TGTGCCAGCATAGAGAGGTTTGGGACAGATACGCAGTATTTT. Translation gives CASIERFGTDTQYF.

A few counts support this clonotype. The V call is TRBV20-1, the J call TRBJ2-7; D may be TRBD2 (6 bases). Trimming removed 4 bases from V and 2 bases from J, with 12 bases in between. The CDR3 is 13 residues long. Germline loops: CDR1 DFQATT, CDR2 SNEGSKA (reference sequence). The CDR3 region is CSATLATTYEQYF. CDR3 DNA: TGCAGTGCTACGCTAGCGACTACCTACGAGCAGTACTTC.

The chain is built from TRBV7-2 and TRBJ1-2; 8 bases map to TRBD1. The germline V gene encodes CDR1 SGHTA and CDR2 FQGNSA. CDR3 length: 14 amino acids. Germline trimming cut 4 bases from V and 2 bases from J; bases unmatched to any gene: 3. The CDR3 sequence: CASSYDRGNYGYTF. Here the CDR3 DNA reads TGTGCCAGCAGCTACGACAGGGGAAACTATGGCTACACCTTC. Using reference TRBV7-2 and TRBJ1-2 for the parts outside the CDR3, the full variable domain is GAGVSQSPSNKVTEKGKDVELRCDPISGHTALYWYRQSLGQGLEFLIYFQGNSAPDKSGLPSDRFSAERTGGSVSTLTIQRTQQEDSAVYLCASSYDRGNYGYTFGSGTRLTVV.

Ten or more counts support this clonotype. The V call is TRBV3-1, the J call TRBJ2-7; D unresolved. Looked up from germline, CDR1 is LGHDT and CDR2 is YNNKEL (reference sequence). Trimming shortened V by 4 bases and J by 6 bases, and 19 bases separated the two germline ends. There are 15 residues in the CDR3. The CDR3 DNA is TGTGCCAGCAGCCTCCGCGCCCCCCCTCGCGGCGAGCAGTACTTC. This gives the protein CASSLRAPPRGEQYF.

The chain uses TRBV5-1 and TRBJ1-2; D is possibly TRBD1 (6 bases). This CDR3 is 12 amino acids long. Trimming took 3 bases from V and 8 from J, leaving 11 bases between them. CDR1 is SGHRS and CDR2 is YFSETQ in the germline V gene. The CDR3 DNA reads TGCGCCAGCAGCTCAAACAGGGAAGGCTACACCTTC. Amino acid sequence: CASSSNREGYTF.